Following are 24 T cell receptor beta chains from one sample sequenced in a study of blood T cell repertoires in COVID-19. Assay: immunoSEQ multiplex PCR; the TCRdb copy retains only in-frame clones and omits some. The repertoire holds about 87,000 clones, with roughly 76% as singletons. Specimen: peripheral blood. The receptors originated from a woman aged 50 to 60 with acute or convalescent COVID-19.

The chain employs TRBV5-1 and TRBJ1-3; D remains ambiguous. V lost 3 bases to trimming and J lost 6 bases, with 10 bases between them. Germline V gives CDR1 SGHRS, CDR2 YFSETQ. The CDR3 runs 13 residues. This CDR3 is CASSSGSENTIYF. In DNA, the CDR3 is TGCGCCAGCAGCTCCGGGTCGGAAAACACCATATATTTT. The whole variable domain, remainder taken from reference TRBV5-1 and TRBJ1-3, is KAGVTQTPRYLIKTRGQQVTLSCSPISGHRSVSWYQQTPGQGLQFLFEYFSETQRNKGNFPGRFSGRQFSNSRSEMNVSTLELGDSALYLCASSSGSENTIYFGEGSWLTVV.

The sample holds a few counts of this clone. This rearrangement joins TRBV7-2 to TRBJ1-2; the D is unclear. Germline values: CDR1 SGHTA, CDR2 FQGNSA. The CDR3 is 12 residues long. Trimming shortened V by 3 bases and J by 8 bases, and 10 bases separated the two germline ends. The DNA for the CDR3 is TGTGCCAGCAGCTTGGTACTAGACGGCTACACCTTC. Translation gives CASSLVLDGYTF.

This clone ranks as medium-sized. V usage is TRBV27 and J usage is TRBJ1-2; D unclear. This CDR3 region has 13 residues. Trimming stripped 3 bases from V and 1 base from J, with 6 bases between. Germline lookup yields CDR1 MNHEY and CDR2 SMNVEV (reference sequence). The CDR3 DNA follows: TGTGCCAGCAGTTTTGAGGGTAACTATGGCTACACCTTC. Protein product: CASSFEGNYGYTF.

This clone was observed a handful of times. This chain links TRBV5-1 with TRBJ1-1, with 7 bases identical to TRBD1. Germline V gene data show CDR1 as SGHRS and CDR2 as YFSETQ. The junction had 7 bases not matched to a gene; V was cut back by 4 bases and J by 1 base. CDR3 size: 15 residues. The CDR3 loop is CASSQRTGANTEAFF. The CDR3, as DNA: TGCGCCAGCAGCCAACGGACAGGCGCGAACACTGAAGCTTTCTTT.

The CDR3 DNA sequence: TGTGCCAGCAGTTTCAGCGGGGGGAACACCGGGGAGCTGTTTTTT. Amino acids: CASSFSGGNTGELFF. The chain couples TRBV27 to TRBJ2-2; TRBD2 matches 8 bases. J gave up 1 base and V 3 bases, and 1 base lay outside the gene matches. Per germline, CDR1 MNHEY and CDR2 SMNVEV (reference sequence). This CDR3 is built from 15 residues.

This sequence joins TRBV19 and TRBJ1-2, with D possibly being TRBD1 (6 bases). V lost 2 bases to trimming and J lost 4 bases, with 11 bases between them. CDR3 length: 14 residues. Germline V gene data show CDR1 as LNHDA and CDR2 as SQIVND (reference sequence). CDR3 region: CASSISRTAYGYTF. The CDR3 DNA reads as TGTGCCAGTAGTATAAGCCGGACAGCCTATGGCTACACCTTC.

V is TRBV7-2 and J is TRBJ1-6, with 8 positions matching TRBD1. The CDR3 covers 14 residues. The ends lost 5 bases at V and 11 bases at J; junction bases unmatched: 8. Germline lookup yields CDR1 SGHTA and CDR2 FQGNSA. CDR3 loop: CASSLGQGNPPLHF. CDR3 in DNA: TGTGCCAGCAGCCTCGGACAGGGAAATCCACCCCTCCACTTT.

The chain has TRBV3-1 (or the pseudogene TRBV3-2) and TRBJ2-7; no reliable D call. The CDR3 is 12 amino acids. V was trimmed by 3 bases and J by 1 base, leaving 4 bases between them. From germline, CDR1 is LGHDT and CDR2 YNNKEL (reference sequence). This CDR3 reads CASSQSSYEQYF. CDR3 DNA sequence: TGTGCCAGCAGCCAGAGTTCCTACGAGCAGTACTTC.

The chain joins TRBV5-1 to TRBJ2-1; 8 bases are a match to TRBD2. From germline, CDR1 is SGHRS and CDR2 YFSETQ. V was pared by 0 bases and J by 4 bases, with 6 bases of the junction left unmatched. The length of the CDR3 is 16 residues. The CDR3 bases are TGCGCCAGCAGCTTGGGAGCGGGGGCGACTTACAATGAGCAGTTCTTC. Amino acids: CASSLGAGATYNEQFF. The full variable domain, with the rest looked up from reference TRBV5-1 and TRBJ2-1, is KAGVTQTPRYLIKTRGQQVTLSCSPISGHRSVSWYQQTPGQGLQFLFEYFSETQRNKGNFPGRFSGRQFSNSRSEMNVSTLELGDSALYLCASSLGAGATYNEQFFGPGTRLTVL.

In this sample, this clone turned up a few times. The rearrangement joins TRBV7-2 to TRBJ1-1; D ambiguous. The CDR3 runs to 13 residues. Germline CDR1 reads SGHTA; CDR2 reads FQGNSA. V was cut by 0 bases and J by 11 bases, with 13 bases left in between. This CDR3 is CASSLARGSGAFF. The CDR3 region has the DNA TGTGCCAGCAGCTTAGCGCGTGGCTCGGGGGCTTTCTTT.

CDR3 sequence reads: CASSDTGLAAETQYF. Here the CDR3 DNA reads TGTGCCAGCAGTGATACGGGACTAGCGGCGGAGACCCAGTACTTC. The rearrangement links TRBV2 to TRBJ2-5; 11 bases match TRBD2. The germline gives CDR1 SNHLY, CDR2 FYNNEI. This CDR3 has 15 amino acids. With V trimmed by 3 bases and J by 5 bases, 5 bases remained unmatched.

In the case of this clone: At one boundary the junction diverges from the germline segment, which might be a read error. The chain combines TRBV20-1 with TRBJ1-2; TRBD1 is a possible D gene (5 bases). Germline-derived CDR1 and CDR2 are DFQATT and SNEGSKA (reference sequence). The CDR3 totals 11 residues. The CDR3, as DNA: TGCAGTGCTAGAGAAAAGGCAGGGTCGGGTTTC. Translating gives CSAREKAGSGF.

The CDR3 spells CAIKDREANTEAFF. CDR3 DNA: TGTGCCATCAAGGACAGGGAGGCGAACACTGAAGCTTTCTTT. The chain couples TRBV10-3 to TRBJ1-1, with 8 bases lining up with TRBD1. The CDR3 is 14 amino acids. Germline V gives CDR1 ENHRY, CDR2 SYGVKD. Trimming took 7 bases from V and 1 from J; bases not matched to a gene: 5.

The V call is TRBV4-2, the J call TRBJ1-2; 8 bases line up with TRBD1. This CDR3 spans 15 amino acids. The J segment lost 0 bases and the V segment lost 3 bases, leaving 3 bases of the junction unmatched. Looked up from germline, CDR1 is LGHNA and CDR2 is YNFKEQ. The CDR3 sequence is CASSQGTGPNYGYTF. The CDR3 DNA sequence: TGTGCCAGCAGCCAGGGGACAGGCCCTAACTATGGCTACACCTTC.

The V and J genes are TRBV7-9 and TRBJ2-7; 11 bases fit TRBD2. This CDR3 region has 16 residues. Germline loops: CDR1 SEHNR, CDR2 FQNEAQ (reference sequence). J lost 3 bases, V lost 4 bases, and 8 bases had no gene match. The CDR3 DNA follows: TGTGCCAGCAGCTCCCGGGAACTAGCGGGGGTCTACGAGCAGTACTTC. It translates to CASSSRELAGVYEQYF.

V is TRBV7-7 and J is TRBJ2-7, with 7 positions matching TRBD1. V gave up 1 base and J gave up 5 bases; unmatched junction bases: 5. From germline, CDR1 is SSHAT and CDR2 FNYEAQ (reference sequence). This CDR3 is 14 amino acids long. CDR3 coding DNA: TGTGCCAGCAGCTTAGGACAGGGTATACACGAGCAGTACTTC. Translating gives CASSLGQGIHEQYF. The full variable domain, its missing parts supplied by reference TRBV7-7 and TRBJ2-7, is GAGVSQSPRYKVTKRGQDVTLRCDPISSHATLYWYQQALGQGPEFLTYFNYEAQPDKSGLPSDRFSAERPEGSISTLTIQRTEQRDSAMYRCASSLGQGIHEQYFGPGTRLTVT.

A note on this clone: The junction departs from the called germline gene at one end, perhaps through a read error. The gene calls are TRBV2 and TRBJ2-3, with no clear D. Per germline, CDR1 SNHLY and CDR2 FYNNEI. The CDR3 is 13 residues long. The CDR3 region is CASSEGPRDTQYF. The CDR3 nucleotides read TGTGCCAGCAGCGAAGGGCCAAGAGATACGCAGTATTTT.

The chain is built from TRBV11-2 and TRBJ1-2; D is possibly TRBD1 (5 bases). The CDR3 consists of 15 residues. Trimming took off 5 bases at V and 6 bases at J, with 19 bases between the two ends. The V gene's germline CDR1 is SGHAT and CDR2 FQNNGV. The CDR3 DNA sequence: TGTGCCAGCAGCCCAACGGGGGGGGATTTGGATGGCTACACCTTC. Amino acids: CASSPTGGDLDGYTF.

The genes are TRBV10-3 and TRBJ1-5, with TRBD1 matching 7 bases. The CDR3 sequence is 14 residues long. The germline gives CDR1 ENHRY, CDR2 SYGVKD. V lost 6 bases, J lost 2 bases, and 4 bases stayed unmatched. In DNA form, the CDR3 reads TGTGCCATCAGCCACGGACAGGGCAATCAGCCCCAGCATTTT. Protein: CAISHGQGNQPQHF.

The chain employs TRBV29-1 and TRBJ1-3; D gene uncertain. CDR3 length: 13 residues. The germline V and J ends were trimmed by 4 bases and 4 bases, with 11 bases remaining between them. Germline CDR1 reads SQVTM; CDR2 reads ANQGSEA. The CDR3: CSVGSGKGNTIYF. The CDR3 bases are TGCAGCGTTGGGTCCGGGAAGGGAAACACCATATATTTT.

This chain connects TRBV18 to TRBJ2-5, with 10 bases aligning to TRBD2. The CDR3 sequence is 17 residues long. V gave up 3 bases and J gave up 4 bases; unmatched junction bases: 11. From germline, CDR1 is KGHSH and CDR2 LQKENI. This CDR3 reads CASSPSSGGANGETQYF. CDR3 DNA sequence: TGTGCCAGCTCACCTTCAAGCGGGGGGGCGAATGGAGAGACCCAGTACTTC.

The chain combines TRBV7-8 with TRBJ1-2, with D possibly TRBD1 on 6 matching bases. This CDR3 contains 14 residues. The V gene's germline CDR1 is SGHVS and CDR2 FQNEAQ. The germline V and J ends were trimmed by 5 bases and 10 bases, with 20 bases remaining between them. This CDR3 reads CASSRRQGRGDYTF. CDR3 in DNA: TGTGCCAGCAGCCGACGGCAGGGGAGAGGCGACTACACCTTC.

This chain links TRBV19 with TRBJ2-7, with 8 bases aligning to TRBD2. After removal of 5 bases from V and 6 bases from J, the junction contained 6 bases not matched to a gene. The CDR3 length is 13 residues. The germline V gene encodes CDR1 LNHDA and CDR2 SQIVND (reference sequence). The CDR3 DNA is TGTGCCAGTAGTCAGACCGGGGGGGGCGAGCAGTACTTC. The encoded protein is CASSQTGGGEQYF.

The gene calls are TRBV5-6 and TRBJ2-7; 7 positions agree with TRBD2. Germline V gene data show CDR1 as SGHDT and CDR2 as YYEEEE. V lost 4 bases to trimming and J lost 7 bases; unmatched junction nucleotides: 8. CDR3 length equals 13 residues. This CDR3 is CASSAPPRGEQYF. CDR3 coding DNA: TGTGCCAGCAGCGCCCCCCCGCGGGGGGAGCAGTACTTC.